What follows is one T cell receptor (beta chain) and its context. This specimen comes from a study of T cell responses to AZD1222 COVID-19 vaccine. This CDR3 has 16 amino acids. Looked up from germline, CDR1 is MGHRA and CDR2 is YSYEKL. V lost 1 base to trimming and J lost 0 bases, with 12 bases between them. Clones were read by immunoSEQ multiplex PCR, and TCRdb kept only the in-frame ones, dropping some. The data show more than 150,000 clones, around 92% seen once. The origin of this receptor is an adult in good health. The sample was peripheral blood, taken on day 0 of AZD1222 vaccination. This chain joins TRBV4-1 and TRBJ1-1; no clear D gene. DNA of the CDR3: TGCGCCAGCAGCCAAGGTTCGGCAGGCGTGAACACTGAAGCTTTCTTT. Protein: CASSQGSAGVNTEAFF.